This TCR beta chain is from a study of cytomegalovirus exposure and HLA in healthy donors. Findings of the study overall: Published work reported that the classifier diagnosed cytomegalovirus status with high specificity and sensitivity. In an earlier analysis, in 540 or so donors, most V segments appeared productive either ~87% or ~30% of the time.

Of note for this clone: Its antigen remains unknown.

Primers for the PCR totalled 60 Vbeta and 13 Jbeta. Using immunoSEQ multiplex PCR, the repertoire was profiled, and TCRdb retains in-frame clones only, with some absent. The sample includes 200,000 to 300,000 clones, about 83% of them seen just once. The receptor comes from a woman aged 40 to 50 in good health and CMV-seropositive. The sample taken for sequencing was PBMCs.

This chain's CDR3 is CASSQVTASFLNEQFF. CDR3 nucleotides: TGCGCCAGCAGCCAAGTCACGGCTAGCTTTTTGAATGAGCAGTTCTTC. The chain uses TRBV4-3 and TRBJ2-1, with TRBD2 as a possible D gene (5 bases). The germline V and J ends were trimmed by 1 base and 7 bases, with 17 bases remaining between them. Looked up from germline, CDR1 is LGHNA and CDR2 is YSLEER. This CDR3 is 16 amino acids long.